Presented here are 7 T cell receptor beta chains from one specimen sequenced in a study of shared clonotypes between healthy human individuals. Naive CD8 populations comprised CD45RO-negative cells positively selected for CCR7, excluding terminally differentiated effector memory CD45RA+ cells. TCRdb keeps only in-frame clones here, not all; method: immunoSEQ multiplex PCR. The sample has around 1.9 million clones, 93% seen once. The sample comprised naive CD8+ T cells from PBMCs. These receptors all stem from a man aged 18-30 years in good health. Some clones in this sample may be carry-over from other donors' samples.

The V and J genes are TRBV21-1 and TRBJ2-7. TRBV21-1 is classified as a pseudogene. The CDR3 covers 15 residues. The CDR3 DNA reads TGTGCCAGCAGCAAATGTGGGGATGAGGCCTACGAGCAGTACTTC. Translated, it gives CASSKCGDEAYEQYF.

The gene calls are TRBV28 and TRBJ1-4, with 7 bases aligning to TRBD1. This CDR3 has 16 amino acids. J was trimmed by 7 bases and V by 2 bases; bases with no gene match: 10. Germline CDR1 is MDHEN and CDR2 is SYDVKM. CDR3 loop: CASSLKGGRGGEKLFF. For the CDR3, the DNA is TGTGCCAGCAGTTTAAAGGGCGGCAGGGGGGGTGAAAAACTGTTTTTT.

The chain carries TRBV27 and TRBJ1-4; 11 bases fit TRBD1. The CDR3 spans 16 residues. V was pared by 2 bases and J by 7 bases, with 6 bases of the junction left unmatched. Per germline, CDR1 MNHEY and CDR2 SMNVEV (reference sequence). Here the CDR3 DNA reads TGTGCCAGCAGTTTAGGTCCGGGACAGGGGGGTGAAAAACTGTTTTTT. Its translation: CASSLGPGQGGEKLFF. The full variable domain, rest sourced from reference TRBV27 and TRBJ1-4, is EAQVTQNPRYLITVTGKKLTVTCSQNMNHEYMSWYRQDPGLGLRQIYYSMNVEVTDKGDVPEGYKVSRKEKRNFPLILESPSPNQTSLYFCASSLGPGQGGEKLFFGSGTQLSVL.

The chain recombines TRBV13 with TRBJ2-7, with D possibly matching TRBD1 (5 bases). The CDR3 is 15 residues long. The V gene lost 0 bases and the J gene lost 3 bases, with 12 bases spanning the gap. Germline V gene lookup returns CDR1 PRHDT and CDR2 FYEKMQ (reference sequence). This CDR3 is CASSLGPRVSYEQYF. The CDR3 coding sequence is TGTGCCAGCAGCTTAGGGCCCAGGGTCAGCTACGAGCAGTACTTC.

The rearrangement uses TRBV28 and TRBJ1-5; weak D call: TRBD1 (6 bases). CDR3 length: 17 residues. Germline V gene data show CDR1 as MDHEN and CDR2 as SYDVKM. Trimming left V 2 bases short and J 1 base short, with 15 bases between. The CDR3 spells CASSLTRGRASNQPQHF. In nucleotides, the CDR3 is TGTGCCAGCAGTTTAACCAGGGGTCGGGCGAGCAATCAGCCCCAGCATTTT.

The chain combines TRBV27 with TRBJ2-7, with 8 positions matching TRBD1. Trimming at V came to 7 bases and at J to 3 bases, leaving 8 bases not matched to a gene. This CDR3 comprises 14 residues. Germline CDR1 is MNHEY and CDR2 is SMNVEV (reference sequence). The CDR3 here is CASTKTGAIYEQYF. The CDR3 bases are TGTGCCAGCACAAAGACAGGGGCGATCTACGAGCAGTACTTC.

This clone appeared once. In the same sample, other DNA sequences code for this CDR3. The chain joins TRBV27 to TRBJ2-7, with D unresolved. CDR3 length: 11 residues. Germline-derived CDR1 and CDR2 are MNHEY and SMNVEV (reference sequence). Trimming cost V 5 bases and J 3 bases, with 5 bases left between them. Here the CDR3 reads CASSHGYEQYF. The CDR3 DNA reads as TGTGCCAGCAGTCATGGCTACGAGCAGTACTTC.